A selection of T cell receptor beta chains follows, all from one sample in a study of cytomegalovirus exposure and HLA in healthy donors. This table comes from immunoSEQ multiplex PCR, and its TCRdb copy is limited to in-frame clones, with some not included. This sample's table has about 130,000 clones. The specimen sequenced was PBMCs. These receptors originate from a man between 25 and 39 years old in good health and CMV-seronegative. Each CDR3 is given with its conserved first and last residue. D genes are given only for firm matches.

TRBJ2-2	TRBV30	-	TGTGCCTGGAGTGTAACCAGCACCGGGGAGCTGTTTTTT	CAWSVTSTGELFF
TRBJ1-5	TRBV28	-	TGTGCCAGCAGTTCGCGGGGGTTCCCGGGGCCCCAGCATTTT	CASSSRGFPGPQHF
TRBJ1-1	TRBV14	-	TGTGCCACCGACAGGTTGAACACTGAAGCTTTCTTT	CATDRLNTEAFF
TRBJ2-7	TRBV7-2	TRBD1	TGTGCCAGCAGCCTACAGGGGGCGGGCCACGAGCAGTACTTC	CASSLQGAGHEQYF
TRBJ2-3	TRBV5-1	-	TGCGCCAGCAGCCCAGGTGACGGCACAGATACGCAGTATTTT	CASSPGDGTDTQYF
TRBJ2-1	TRBV5-4	TRBD2	TGTGCCAGCAGCTTCGGGGCTAGCGGGAACAATGAGCAGTTCTTC	CASSFGASGNNEQFF
TRBJ2-7	TRBV4-1	-	TGCGCCAGCAGCCAGTACCGGGACTCCTCCTACGAGCAGTACTTC	CASSQYRDSSYEQYF
TRBJ2-1	TRBV19	TRBD2	TGTGCCAGTAGAGTAGCGGGAGGAGGGAGCCCGTTCTTC	CASRVAGGGSPFF
TRBJ2-3	TRBV5-4	-	TGTGCCAGCTCACTAGGGGGGGCTAGAATCACAGATACGCAGTATTTT	CASSLGGARITDTQYF
TRBJ2-7	TRBV2	-	TGTGCCAGCAGTGAGTGGGGCGAGGAGCAGTACTTC	CASSEWGEEQYF
TRBJ2-5	TRBV12-5	-	TGTGCTAGTGGTTTCGAAGAGACCCAGTACTTC	CASGFEETQYF
TRBJ2-7	TRBV5-4	TRBD2	TGTGCCAGCAGCTTGGGAGCGGGAGACCACGAGCAGTACTTC	CASSLGAGDHEQYF
TRBJ2-5	TRBV7-2	-	TGTGCCAGCAGCTCACCCTACGGACGAGCAGGGGGAGGAGAGACCCAGTACTTC	CASSSPYGRAGGGETQYF